The clone carrying this T cell receptor (beta chain) was counted a few times. What it binds is unknown. The data stem from a study of CD8 T cells in ankylosing spondylitis. Study findings and constraints: For ankylosing spondylitis blood, a TCR beta motif of roughly 8 highly homologous variants appeared characteristic. Past research had described some motif variants in reactive arthritis synovial fluid and blood. Matched synovial fluid from ankylosing spondylitis patients was reported to be enriched for disease-linked clones. As for the disease-linked clones, they showed a CD8+ phenotype and occurred at relatively low frequencies in peripheral blood.

With V trimmed by 5 bases and J by 1 base, 6 bases remained unmatched. Per germline, CDR1 SGHAT and CDR2 FQNNGV. The CDR3 extends over 15 amino acids. Libraries of TCR beta came from quantitative 5'-RACE with molecular barcodes. MiXCR, applied by TCRdb to the 5' RACE reads, yields one record per CDR3 protein. The top ten hold approximately 30% of the sample, which has about 90,000 distinct CDR3 sequences, around 8.3% seen once. The rearrangement joins TRBV11-2 to TRBJ2-7; 9 positions agree with TRBD1. The TCR originated in a male donor with ankylosing spondylitis. Sequencing used blood, either unsorted or a sorted T cell fraction (not recorded which). The CDR3 region is CASSQEGTGSYEQYF. Here the CDR3 DNA reads TGTGCCAGCAGCCAGGAGGGGACAGGGTCCTACGAGCAGTACTTC.